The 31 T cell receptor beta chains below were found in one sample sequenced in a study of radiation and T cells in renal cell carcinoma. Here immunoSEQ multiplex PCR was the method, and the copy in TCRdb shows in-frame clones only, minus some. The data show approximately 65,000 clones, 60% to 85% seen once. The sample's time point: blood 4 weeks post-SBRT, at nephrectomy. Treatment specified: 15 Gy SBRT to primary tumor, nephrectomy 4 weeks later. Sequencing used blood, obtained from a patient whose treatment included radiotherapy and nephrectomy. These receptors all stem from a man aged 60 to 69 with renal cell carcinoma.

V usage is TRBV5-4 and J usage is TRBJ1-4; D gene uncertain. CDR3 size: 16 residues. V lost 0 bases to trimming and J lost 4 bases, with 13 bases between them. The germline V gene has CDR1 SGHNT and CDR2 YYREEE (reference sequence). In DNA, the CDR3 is TGTGCCAGCAGCTTGGCCTCGGGAAATAATAATGAAAAACTGTTTTTT. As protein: CASSLASGNNNEKLFF. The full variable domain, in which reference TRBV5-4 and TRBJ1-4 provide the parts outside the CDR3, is ETGVTQSPTHLIKTRGQQVTLRCSSQSGHNTVSWYQQALGQGPQFIFQYYREEENGRGNFPPRFSGLQFPNYSSELNVNALELDDSALYLCASSLASGNNNEKLFFGSGTQLSVL.

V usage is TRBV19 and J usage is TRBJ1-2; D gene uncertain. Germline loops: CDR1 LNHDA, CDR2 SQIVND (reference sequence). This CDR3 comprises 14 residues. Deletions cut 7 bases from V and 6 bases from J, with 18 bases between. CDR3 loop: CASKSGGNTHGYTF. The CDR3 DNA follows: TGTGCCAGTAAGAGTGGAGGGAACACTCATGGCTACACCTTC.

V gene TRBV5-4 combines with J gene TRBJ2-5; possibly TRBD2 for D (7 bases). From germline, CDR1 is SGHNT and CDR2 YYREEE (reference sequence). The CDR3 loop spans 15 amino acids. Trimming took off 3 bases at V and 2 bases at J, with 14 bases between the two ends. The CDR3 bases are TGTGCCAGCAGCTCGGGGGGCCTGGTACAAGAGACCCAGTACTTC. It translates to CASSSGGLVQETQYF.

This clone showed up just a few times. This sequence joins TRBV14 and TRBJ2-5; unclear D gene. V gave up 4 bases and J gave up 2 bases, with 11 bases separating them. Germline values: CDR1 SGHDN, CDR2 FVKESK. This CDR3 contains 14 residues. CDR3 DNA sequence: TGTGCCAGCAGCCGATGGCAGCTACAAGAGACCCAGTACTTC. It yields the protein CASSRWQLQETQYF.

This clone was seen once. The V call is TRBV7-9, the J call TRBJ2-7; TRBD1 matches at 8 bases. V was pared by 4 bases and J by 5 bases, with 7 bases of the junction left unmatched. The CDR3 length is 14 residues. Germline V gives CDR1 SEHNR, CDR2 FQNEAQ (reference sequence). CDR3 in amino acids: CASSSRTGSHEQYF. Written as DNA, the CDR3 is TGTGCCAGCAGCTCGAGGACAGGGTCCCACGAGCAGTACTTC.

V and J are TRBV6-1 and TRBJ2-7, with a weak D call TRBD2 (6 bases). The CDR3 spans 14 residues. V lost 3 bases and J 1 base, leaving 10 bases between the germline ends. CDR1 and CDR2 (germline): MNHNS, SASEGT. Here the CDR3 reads CASSEPGLSYEQYV. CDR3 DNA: TGTGCCAGCAGTGAGCCGGGACTTTCCTACGAGCAGTACGTC.

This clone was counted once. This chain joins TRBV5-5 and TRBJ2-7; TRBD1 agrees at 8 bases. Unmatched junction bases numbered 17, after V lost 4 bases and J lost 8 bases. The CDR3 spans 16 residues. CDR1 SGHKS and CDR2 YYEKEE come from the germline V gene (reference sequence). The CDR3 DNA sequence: TGTGCCAGCAGCATATCGGACAGGGCCAGGGACTTCAAGCAGTACTTC. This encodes CASSISDRARDFKQYF.

The CDR3 nucleotides are TGTGCCAGCAGGCCGACAGGGATAATGGGTGAAAAACTGTTTTTT. Translating it yields CASRPTGIMGEKLFF. The V call is TRBV2, the J call TRBJ1-4, with 7 bases fitting TRBD1. Germline V gene data show CDR1 as SNHLY and CDR2 as FYNNEI. This CDR3 is 15 amino acids long. Trimming at V came to 6 bases and at J to 7 bases, leaving 11 bases not matched to a gene.

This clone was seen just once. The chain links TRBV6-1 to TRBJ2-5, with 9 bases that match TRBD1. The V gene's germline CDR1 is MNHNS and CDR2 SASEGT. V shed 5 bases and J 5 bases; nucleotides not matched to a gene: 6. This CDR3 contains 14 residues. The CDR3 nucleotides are TGTGCCAGCAGTACAGGGGGCGGGGGTGAGACCCAGTACTTC. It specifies CASSTGGGGETQYF.

In DNA, the CDR3 is TGTGCCAGCAGCTCGGGACAGTTTAATGAAAAACTGTTTTTT. It specifies CASSSGQFNEKLFF. The chain couples TRBV5-6 to TRBJ1-4, with 7 bases lining up with TRBD1. The V gene's germline CDR1 is SGHDT and CDR2 YYEEEE. The ends lost 3 bases at V and 4 bases at J; junction bases unmatched: 3. The CDR3 spans 14 residues.

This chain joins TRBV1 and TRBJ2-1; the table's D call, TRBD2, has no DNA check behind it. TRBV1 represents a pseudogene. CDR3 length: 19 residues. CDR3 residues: CTSSFDSFCRPSSYNEQFF. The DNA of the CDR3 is TGCACCAGCAGCTTTGACTCGTTTTGCCGGCCCTCTTCCTACAATGAGCAGTTCTTC.

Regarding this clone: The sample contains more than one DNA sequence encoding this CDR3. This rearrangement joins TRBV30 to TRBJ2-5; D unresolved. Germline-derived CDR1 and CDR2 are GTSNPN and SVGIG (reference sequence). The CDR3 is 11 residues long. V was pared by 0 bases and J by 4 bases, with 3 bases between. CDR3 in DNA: TGTGCCTGGAGTGTACTAGAGACCCAGTACTTC. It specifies CAWSVLETQYF.

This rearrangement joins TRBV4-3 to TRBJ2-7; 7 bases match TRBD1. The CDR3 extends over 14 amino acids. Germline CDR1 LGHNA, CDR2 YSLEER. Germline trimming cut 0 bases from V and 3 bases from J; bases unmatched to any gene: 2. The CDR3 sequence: CASSQDRTGYEQYF. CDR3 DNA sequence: TGCGCCAGCAGCCAAGACCGGACAGGCTACGAGCAGTACTTC.

Written as DNA, the CDR3 is TGTGCCAGTAGTATATCTCCGGGTTCTAACTATGGCTACACCTTC. It codes for CASSISPGSNYGYTF. The chain is built from TRBV19 and TRBJ1-2; D remains ambiguous. V was trimmed by 2 bases and J by 0 bases, leaving 10 bases between them. The CDR3 is made up of 15 amino acids. Germline CDR1 reads LNHDA; CDR2 reads SQIVND (reference sequence).

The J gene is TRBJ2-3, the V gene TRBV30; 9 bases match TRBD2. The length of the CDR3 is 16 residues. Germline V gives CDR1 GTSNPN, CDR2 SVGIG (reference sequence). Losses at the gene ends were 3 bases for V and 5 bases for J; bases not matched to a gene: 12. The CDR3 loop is CAWSSGTSSPGDTQYF. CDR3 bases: TGTGCCTGGAGCTCCGGGACTAGCAGTCCGGGAGATACGCAGTATTTT.

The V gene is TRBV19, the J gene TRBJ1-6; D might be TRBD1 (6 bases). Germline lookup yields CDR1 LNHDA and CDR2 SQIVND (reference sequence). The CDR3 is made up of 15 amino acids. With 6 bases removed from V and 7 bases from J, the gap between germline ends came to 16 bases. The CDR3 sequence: CASRSTGSWNSPLHF. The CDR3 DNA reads TGTGCCAGTAGAAGTACAGGGAGTTGGAATTCACCCCTCCACTTT.

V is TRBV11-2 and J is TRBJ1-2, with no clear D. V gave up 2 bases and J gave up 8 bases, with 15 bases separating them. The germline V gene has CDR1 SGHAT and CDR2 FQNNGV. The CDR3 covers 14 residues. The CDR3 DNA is TGTGCCAGCAGCTTAACTGGAGTTAGTGGCGGCTACACCTTC. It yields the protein CASSLTGVSGGYTF. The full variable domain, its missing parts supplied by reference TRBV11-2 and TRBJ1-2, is EAGVAQSPRYKIIEKRQSVAFWCNPISGHATLYWYQQILGQGPKLLIQFQNNGVVDDSQLPKDRFSAERLKGVDSTLKIQPAKLEDSAVYLCASSLTGVSGGYTFGSGTRLTVV.

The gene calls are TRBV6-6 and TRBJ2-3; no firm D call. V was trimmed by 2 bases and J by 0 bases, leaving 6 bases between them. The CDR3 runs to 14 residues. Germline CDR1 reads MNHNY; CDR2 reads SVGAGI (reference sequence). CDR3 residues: CASSYVTSTDTQYF. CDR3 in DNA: TGTGCCAGCAGTTACGTGACTAGCACAGATACGCAGTATTTT.

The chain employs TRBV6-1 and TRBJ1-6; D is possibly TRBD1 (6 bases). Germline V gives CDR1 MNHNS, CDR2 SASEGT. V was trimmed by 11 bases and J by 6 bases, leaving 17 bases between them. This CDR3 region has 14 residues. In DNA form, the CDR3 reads TGTGCCGGACGACAGGTATGGGGTAATTCACCCCTCCACTTT. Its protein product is CAGRQVWGNSPLHF.

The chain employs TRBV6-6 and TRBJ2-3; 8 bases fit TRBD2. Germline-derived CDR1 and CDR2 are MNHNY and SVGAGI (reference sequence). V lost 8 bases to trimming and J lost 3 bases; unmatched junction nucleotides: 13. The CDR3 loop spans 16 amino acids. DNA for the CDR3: TGTGCCAGCCATCCCGGGCTCGGGAGGGTGACAGATACGCAGTATTTT. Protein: CASHPGLGRVTDTQYF.

The chain's CDR3 is CAWKAPAGEKLFF. CDR3 nucleotides: TGTGCCTGGAAAGCCCCAGCGGGTGAAAAACTGTTTTTT. The chain couples TRBV30 to TRBJ1-4; D unresolved. The germline gives CDR1 GTSNPN, CDR2 SVGIG (reference sequence). Trimming cost V 4 bases and J 7 bases, with 13 bases left between them. The CDR3 consists of 13 residues.

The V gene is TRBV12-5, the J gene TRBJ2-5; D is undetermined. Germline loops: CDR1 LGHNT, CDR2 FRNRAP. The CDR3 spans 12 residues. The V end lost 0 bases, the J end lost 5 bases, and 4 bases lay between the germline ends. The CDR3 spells CASGLVLETQYF. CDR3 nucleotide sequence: TGTGCTAGTGGTTTGGTACTGGAGACCCAGTACTTC.

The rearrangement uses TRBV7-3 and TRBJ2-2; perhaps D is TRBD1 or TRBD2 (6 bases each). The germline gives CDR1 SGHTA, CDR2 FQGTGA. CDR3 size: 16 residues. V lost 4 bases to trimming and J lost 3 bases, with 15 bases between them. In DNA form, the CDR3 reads TGTGCCAGCAGCTCACAGGGCGGGACCGACACCGGGGAGCTGTTTTTT. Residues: CASSSQGGTDTGELFF. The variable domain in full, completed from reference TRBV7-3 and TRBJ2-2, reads GAGVSQTPSNKVTEKGKYVELRCDPISGHTALYWYRQSLGQGPEFLIYFQGTGAADDSGLPNDRFFAVRPEGSVSTLKIQRTERGDSAVYLCASSSQGGTDTGELFFGEGSRLTVL.

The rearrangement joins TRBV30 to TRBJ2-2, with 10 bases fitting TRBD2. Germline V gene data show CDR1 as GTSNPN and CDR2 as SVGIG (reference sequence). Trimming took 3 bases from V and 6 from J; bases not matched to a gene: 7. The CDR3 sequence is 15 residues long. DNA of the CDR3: TGTGCCTGGAGATTACGGACTAGCGGCTCCGGGGAGCTGTTTTTT. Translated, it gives CAWRLRTSGSGELFF.

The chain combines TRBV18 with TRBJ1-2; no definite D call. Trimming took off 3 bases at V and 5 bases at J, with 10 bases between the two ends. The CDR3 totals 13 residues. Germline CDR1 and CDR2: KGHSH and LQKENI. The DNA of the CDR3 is TGTGCCAGCTCACCCGCTACAGAATATGGCTACACCTTC. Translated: CASSPATEYGYTF.

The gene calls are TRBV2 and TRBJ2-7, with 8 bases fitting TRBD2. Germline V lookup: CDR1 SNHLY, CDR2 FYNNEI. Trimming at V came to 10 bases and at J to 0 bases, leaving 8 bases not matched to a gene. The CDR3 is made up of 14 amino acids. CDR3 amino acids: CANQRGGSSYEQYF. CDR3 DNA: TGTGCCAACCAGCGCGGGGGGTCCTCCTACGAGCAGTACTTC.

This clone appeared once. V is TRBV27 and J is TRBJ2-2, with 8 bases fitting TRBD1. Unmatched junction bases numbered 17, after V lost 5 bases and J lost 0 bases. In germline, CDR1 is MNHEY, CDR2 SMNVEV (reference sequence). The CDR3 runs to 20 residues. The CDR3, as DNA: TGTGCCAGCAGTATCCCGTCGACAGGGGTCGCCGACGCGAACACCGGGGAGCTGTTTTTT. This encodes CASSIPSTGVADANTGELFF.

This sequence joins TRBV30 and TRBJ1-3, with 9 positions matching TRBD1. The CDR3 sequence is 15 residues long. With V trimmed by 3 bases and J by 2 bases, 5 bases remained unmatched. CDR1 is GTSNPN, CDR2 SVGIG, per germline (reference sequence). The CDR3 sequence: CAWRIWDRAGNTIYF. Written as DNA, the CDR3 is TGTGCCTGGAGGATTTGGGACAGGGCTGGAAACACCATATATTTT.

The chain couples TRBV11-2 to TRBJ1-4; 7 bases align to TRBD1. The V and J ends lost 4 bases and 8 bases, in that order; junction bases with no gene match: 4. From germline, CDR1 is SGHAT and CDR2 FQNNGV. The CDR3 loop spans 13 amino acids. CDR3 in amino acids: CASSSGQAEKLFF. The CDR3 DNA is TGTGCCAGCAGCTCCGGACAGGCCGAAAAACTGTTTTTT.

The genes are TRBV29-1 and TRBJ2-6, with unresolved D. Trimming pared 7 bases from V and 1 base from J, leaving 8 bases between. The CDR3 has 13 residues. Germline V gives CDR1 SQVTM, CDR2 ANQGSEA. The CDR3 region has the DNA TGCAGCGCCCACGAGTCTGGGGCCAACGTCCTGACTTTC. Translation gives CSAHESGANVLTF.

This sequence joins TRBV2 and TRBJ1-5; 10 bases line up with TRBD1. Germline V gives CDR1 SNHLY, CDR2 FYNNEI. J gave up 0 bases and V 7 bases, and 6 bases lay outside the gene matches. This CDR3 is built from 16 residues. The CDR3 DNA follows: TGTGCCAGCACTGGGACAGGGGCCAATAGCAATCAGCCCCAGCATTTT. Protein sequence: CASTGTGANSNQPQHF.